The rows below give T cell receptor beta chains drawn from one sample of a study of Ad26.COV2.S vaccination and SARS-CoV-2 variants. Some clones are missing from TCRdb's copy, which holds only in-frame ones; the method was immunoSEQ multiplex PCR. Here the sample spans around 400,000 clones, around 90% being singletons. Sequenced here: peripheral blood, sampled in a trial of Ad26.COV2.S vaccine versus placebo. These receptors originate from a person aged 18-60 years who received the Ad26.COV2.S COVID-19 vaccine or a placebo. Both conserved end residues are part of each CDR3. A D gene is named only where the DNA matches it firmly. Not all rows give a size; the values are once, few, many and, for expanded clones, a class.

CDR3: CASSLAGGQPQHF
DNA: TGTGCCAGCAGCTTGGCCGGGGGTCAGCCCCAGCATTTT
V: TRBV5-6
D: NA
size: NA
length: 13
J: TRBJ1-5

CDR3: CATSRDSGGGNEQFF
DNA: TGTGCCACCAGCAGAGATAGCGGGGGGGGCAATGAGCAGTTCTTC
V: TRBV15
D: TRBD2
size: NA
length: 15
J: TRBJ2-1

CDR3: CASSYSDGTYEQYF
DNA: TGTGCCAGCAGTTACTCCGACGGGACATACGAGCAGTACTTC
V: TRBV6-5
D: NA
size: NA
length: 14
J: TRBJ2-7

CDR3: CASSQALTYEQYF
DNA: TGCGCCAGCAGCCAAGCGTTAACCTACGAGCAGTACTTC
V: TRBV4-3
D: NA
size: NA
length: 13
J: TRBJ2-7

CDR3: CAISEGGGRGYTF
DNA: TGTGCCATCAGTGAGGGGGGAGGACGCGGCTACACCTTC
V: TRBV10-3
D: NA
size: NA
length: 13
J: TRBJ1-2

CDR3: CATSSLSGREYNEQFF
DNA: TGTGCCACCAGCAGTCTGTCCGGGAGGGAATACAATGAGCAGTTCTTC
V: TRBV15
D: TRBD2
size: NA
length: 16
J: TRBJ2-1

CDR3: CASSFSGRARNEQYF
DNA: TGTGCCAGCAGCTTTAGCGGGAGGGCCCGAAACGAGCAGTACTTC
V: TRBV5-4
D: TRBD2
size: once
length: 15
J: TRBJ2-7

CDR3: CASSSRRGVDTGELFF
DNA: TGTGCCAGCAGCTCCAGACGGGGGGTAGACACCGGGGAGCTGTTTTTT
V: TRBV9
D: TRBD2
size: NA
length: 16
J: TRBJ2-2

CDR3: CASSQDPDRGGETQYF
DNA: TGCGCCAGCAGCCAAGATCCGGACAGGGGCGGGGAGACCCAGTACTTC
V: TRBV4-1
D: TRBD1
size: NA
length: 16
J: TRBJ2-5

CDR3: CASSIGPGRGASYEQYF
DNA: TGTGCCAGTAGTATAGGTCCGGGCCGCGGTGCCTCCTACGAGCAGTACTTC
V: TRBV19
D: NA
size: NA
length: 17
J: TRBJ2-7

CDR3: CASSLMYRGHAFF
DNA: TGTGCCAGCAGTTTAATGTACAGGGGGCATGCTTTCTTT
V: TRBV12-3/TRBV12-4
D: TRBD1
size: NA
length: 13
J: TRBJ1-1

CDR3: CASSPTPGVGELFF
DNA: TGTGCCAGCAGCCCAACCCCAGGAGTCGGGGAGCTGTTTTTT
V: TRBV13
D: NA
size: NA
length: 14
J: TRBJ2-2

CDR3: CASSIKTGGPMNTEAFF
DNA: TGCGCCAGCAGCATTAAAACAGGGGGCCCGATGAACACTGAAGCTTTCTTT
V: TRBV5-1
D: TRBD1
size: once
length: 17
J: TRBJ1-1

CDR3: CASTPPRSPFADTQYF
DNA: TGTGCCAGCACCCCCCCCAGGTCCCCCTTCGCAGATACGCAGTATTTT
V: TRBV6-2/TRBV6-3
D: NA
size: once
length: 16
J: TRBJ2-3

CDR3: CSASGTLSTDTQYF
DNA: TGCAGTGCTAGTGGGACACTAAGCACAGATACGCAGTATTTT
V: TRBV20-1
D: NA
size: once
length: 14
J: TRBJ2-3

CDR3: CASSLGTSASTDTQYF
DNA: TGCGCCAGCAGCCTAGGGACTAGCGCGAGCACAGATACGCAGTATTTT
V: TRBV5-1
D: TRBD2
size: once
length: 16
J: TRBJ2-3

CDR3: CASSAGQGADTGELFF
DNA: TGCGCCAGCAGCGCGGGACAGGGCGCGGACACCGGGGAGCTGTTTTTT
V: TRBV5-1
D: TRBD1
size: NA
length: 16
J: TRBJ2-2

CDR3: CASSGDTVYEQYF
DNA: TGTGCCAGCAGCGGGGACACAGTCTACGAGCAGTACTTC
V: TRBV7-9
D: NA
size: NA
length: 13
J: TRBJ2-7

CDR3: CASSPRGRWYGYTF
DNA: TGTGCCAGCAGCCCCAGGGGGCGCTGGTATGGCTACACCTTC
V: TRBV6-5
D: TRBD1
size: NA
length: 14
J: TRBJ1-2

CDR3: CASSLGGHTEAFF
DNA: TGTGCCAGCAGCTTAGGAGGGCACACTGAAGCTTTCTTT
V: TRBV11-3
D: NA
size: NA
length: 13
J: TRBJ1-1

CDR3: CASSRSGGAPPLHF
DNA: TGTGCCAGCAGTCGTTCAGGGGGCGCGCCACCCCTCCACTTT
V: TRBV6-5
D: TRBD1
size: NA
length: 14
J: TRBJ1-6

CDR3: CASSPNTGTEQFF
DNA: TGTGCCAGCAGCCCGAACACAGGGACTGAGCAGTTCTTC
V: TRBV11-2
D: NA
size: once
length: 13
J: TRBJ2-1

CDR3: CARTGLSYEQYF
DNA: TGTGCCAGGACAGGGCTCTCCTACGAGCAGTACTTC
V: TRBV6-5
D: TRBD1
size: NA
length: 12
J: TRBJ2-7

CDR3: CASSGNRGGTEAFF
DNA: TGTGCCAGCAGCGGCAACAGGGGAGGGACTGAAGCTTTCTTT
V: TRBV11-2
D: TRBD1
size: NA
length: 14
J: TRBJ1-1

CDR3: CASSLEWGPGYEQYF
DNA: TGTGCCAGCAGCTTAGAATGGGGTCCTGGCTACGAGCAGTACTTC
V: TRBV11-2
D: NA
size: NA
length: 15
J: TRBJ2-7

CDR3: CASSLQRTSDYNEQFF
DNA: TGTGCCAGCAGTTTACAGAGGACTAGCGACTACAATGAGCAGTTCTTC
V: TRBV27
D: TRBD2
size: NA
length: 16
J: TRBJ2-1